This T cell receptor (beta chain) is drawn from a study of T cell responses to AZD1222 COVID-19 vaccine. TCRdb keeps only in-frame clones here, not all; method: immunoSEQ multiplex PCR. This table holds 100,000 or so clones, 87% found once. Deletions cut 3 bases from V and 8 bases from J, with 13 bases between. The CDR3 sequence is 13 residues long. Germline CDR1 is MNHEY and CDR2 is SMNVEV (reference sequence). With regard to this clone: The antigen is undetermined.

Notes on the study in general: Spike-specific TCR breadth and depth both grew after two AZD1222 doses. Spike was spanned by vaccine-associated CD4 TCRs, which were dominant at 160-218 and 743-854. Unmutated variant regions are reportedly targeted by nearly half of spike-specific TCRs.

The analysis combined second doses at about 4 or about 12 weeks. Here the sequenced sample was peripheral blood, taken 28 days after the second AZD1222 dose. This receptor was obtained from an adult who received the AZD1222 COVID-19 vaccine. This chain joins TRBV27 and TRBJ1-2; D unclear. CDR3 sequence: CASSLGPGRGYTF. CDR3 sequence (DNA): TGTGCCAGCAGTTTGGGCCCCGGGAGGGGCTACACCTTC.